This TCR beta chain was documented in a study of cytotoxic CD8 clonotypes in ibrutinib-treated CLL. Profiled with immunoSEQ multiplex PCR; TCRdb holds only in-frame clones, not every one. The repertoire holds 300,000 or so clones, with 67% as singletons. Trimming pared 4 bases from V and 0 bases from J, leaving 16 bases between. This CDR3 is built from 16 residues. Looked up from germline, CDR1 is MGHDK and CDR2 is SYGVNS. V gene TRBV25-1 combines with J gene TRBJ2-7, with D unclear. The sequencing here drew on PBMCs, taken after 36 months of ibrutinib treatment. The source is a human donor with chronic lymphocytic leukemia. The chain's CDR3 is CASSALLGRHSYEQYF. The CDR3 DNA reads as TGTGCCAGCAGTGCTCTTTTGGGCCGACACTCCTACGAGCAGTACTTC.